This T cell receptor beta chain is from a study of blood T cell repertoires in COVID-19. Overall study: Specimens from acute and convalescent COVID-19 originated in the United States, Italy and Spain. PBMCs, B-cell-depleted T cells, or T cells were the source of the cDNA or gDNA that made up the material.

Per the study methods: How many nucleated cells were present was estimated from reference gene primer amplification. Sequenced by immunoSEQ multiplex PCR; TCRdb stores in-frame clones only, minus some. V and J calls and clone size are copied from that table; D and trimming were computed from the DNA. The sample has 7,000 to 9,500 clones; approximately 83% are singletons. Germline V gene sequence: CDR1 MDHEN, CDR2 SYDVKM. V lost 2 bases and J lost 3, with 11 bases in between. This CDR3 is built from 14 residues. This clone was recorded once. Input material: peripheral blood. This rearrangement joins TRBV28 to TRBJ2-7, with D perhaps matching TRBD1 (6 bases). The sequence derives from a human donor in a cohort sampled during active COVID-19. The CDR3 loop is CASSLGRGDYEQYF. The DNA of the CDR3 is TGTGCCAGCAGTTTAGGCAGGGGTGACTACGAGCAGTACTTC.